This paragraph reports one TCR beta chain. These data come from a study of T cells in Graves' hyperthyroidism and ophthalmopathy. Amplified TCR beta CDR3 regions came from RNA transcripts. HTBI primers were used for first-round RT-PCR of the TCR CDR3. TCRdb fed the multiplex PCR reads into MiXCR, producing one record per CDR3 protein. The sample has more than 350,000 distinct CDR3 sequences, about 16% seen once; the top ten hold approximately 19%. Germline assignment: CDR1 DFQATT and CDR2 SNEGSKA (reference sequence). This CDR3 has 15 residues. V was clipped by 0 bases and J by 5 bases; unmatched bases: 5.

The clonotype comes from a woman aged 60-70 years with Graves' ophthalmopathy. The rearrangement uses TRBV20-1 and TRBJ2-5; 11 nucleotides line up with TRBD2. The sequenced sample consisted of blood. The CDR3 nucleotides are TGCAGTGCTAGAGAGTCTAGCGGGAGGAGGGAGACCCAGTACTTC. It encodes CSARESSGRRETQYF.